This T cell receptor (beta chain) was found in a study of CD4 and CD8 cells across lung adenocarcinoma regions. Samples came from patients with localized non-small cell lung adenocarcinoma. By its share, this clonotype is medium-sized. TCRdb reprocessed the PCR reads with MiXCR, giving one entry per CDR3 protein. Altogether under 3,500 distinct CDR3 sequences are present, approximately 58% being singletons, with the ten largest covering around a third. Germline CDR1 reads MNHNS; CDR2 reads SASEGT. With V trimmed by 5 bases and J by 5 bases, 5 bases remained unmatched. The CDR3 spans 13 residues. The sequence derives from a female donor with lung adenocarcinoma. The CD4 and CD8 labels of this study may be unreliable. V is TRBV6-1 and J is TRBJ1-2, with 7 bases that match TRBD1. The sequencing input was CD4+ T cells from the center of a lung tumor. Written as DNA, the CDR3 is TGTGCCAGCAGTAAGACAGGGTTTTATGGCTACACCTTC. It specifies CASSKTGFYGYTF.